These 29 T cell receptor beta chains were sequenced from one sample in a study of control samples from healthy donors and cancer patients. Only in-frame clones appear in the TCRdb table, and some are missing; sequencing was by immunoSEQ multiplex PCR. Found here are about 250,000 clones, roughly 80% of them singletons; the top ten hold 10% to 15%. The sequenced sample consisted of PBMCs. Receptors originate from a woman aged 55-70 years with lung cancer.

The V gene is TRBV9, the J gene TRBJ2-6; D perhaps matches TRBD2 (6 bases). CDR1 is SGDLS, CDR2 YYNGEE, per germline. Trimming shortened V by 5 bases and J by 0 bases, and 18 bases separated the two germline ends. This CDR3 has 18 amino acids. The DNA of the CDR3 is TGTGCCAGCAGATCCTACGGGGGTGGACGCTCTGGGGCCAACGTCCTGACTTTC. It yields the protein CASRSYGGGRSGANVLTF.

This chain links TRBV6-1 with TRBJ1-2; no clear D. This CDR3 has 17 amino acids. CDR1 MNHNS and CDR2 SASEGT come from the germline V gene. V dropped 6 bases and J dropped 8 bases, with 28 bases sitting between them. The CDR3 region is CASRETLRGFGRVGYTF. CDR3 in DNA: TGTGCCAGCAGAGAAACTTTACGCGGCTTCGGGCGGGTAGGCTACACCTTC.

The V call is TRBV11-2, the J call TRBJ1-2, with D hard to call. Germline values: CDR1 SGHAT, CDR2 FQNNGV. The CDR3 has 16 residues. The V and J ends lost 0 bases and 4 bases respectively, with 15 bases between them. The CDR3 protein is CASSLDARVQSYGYTF. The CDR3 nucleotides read TGTGCCAGCAGCTTAGATGCCCGGGTTCAATCCTATGGCTACACCTTC. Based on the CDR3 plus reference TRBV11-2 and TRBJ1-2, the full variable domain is EAGVAQSPRYKIIEKRQSVAFWCNPISGHATLYWYQQILGQGPKLLIQFQNNGVVDDSQLPKDRFSAERLKGVDSTLKIQPAKLEDSAVYLCASSLDARVQSYGYTFGSGTRLTVV.

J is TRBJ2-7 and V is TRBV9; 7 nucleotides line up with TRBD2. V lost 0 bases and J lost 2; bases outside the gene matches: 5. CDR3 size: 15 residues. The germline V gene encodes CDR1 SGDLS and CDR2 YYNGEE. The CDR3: CASSVATSGAYEQYF. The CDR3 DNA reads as TGTGCCAGCAGCGTAGCTACCAGCGGGGCCTACGAGCAGTACTTC.

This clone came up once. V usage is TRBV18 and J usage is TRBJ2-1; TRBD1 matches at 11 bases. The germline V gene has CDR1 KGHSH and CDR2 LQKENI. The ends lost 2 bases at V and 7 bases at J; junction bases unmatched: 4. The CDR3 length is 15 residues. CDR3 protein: CASSPGTGGNNEQFF. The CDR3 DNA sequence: TGTGCCAGCTCACCAGGGACAGGGGGGAATAATGAGCAGTTCTTC.

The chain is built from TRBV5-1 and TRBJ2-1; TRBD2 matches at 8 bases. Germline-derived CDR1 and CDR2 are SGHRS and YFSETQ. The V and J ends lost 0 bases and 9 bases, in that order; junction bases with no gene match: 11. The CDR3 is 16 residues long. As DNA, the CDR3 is TGCGCCAGCAGCTTGGCCGGGGGGGGGCCCAGTTTTGAGCAGTTCTTC. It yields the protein CASSLAGGGPSFEQFF.

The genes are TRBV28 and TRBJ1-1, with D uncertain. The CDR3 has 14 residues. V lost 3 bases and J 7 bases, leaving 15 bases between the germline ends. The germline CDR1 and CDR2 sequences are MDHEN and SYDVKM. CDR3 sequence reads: CASSFRRVNGEAFF. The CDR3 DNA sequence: TGTGCCAGCAGTTTCAGGAGGGTTAACGGTGAAGCTTTCTTT. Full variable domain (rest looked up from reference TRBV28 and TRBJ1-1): DVKVTQSSRYLVKRTGEKVFLECVQDMDHENMFWYRQDPGLGLRLIYFSYDVKMKEKGDIPEGYSVSREKKERFSLILESASTNQTSMYLCASSFRRVNGEAFFGQGTRLTVV.

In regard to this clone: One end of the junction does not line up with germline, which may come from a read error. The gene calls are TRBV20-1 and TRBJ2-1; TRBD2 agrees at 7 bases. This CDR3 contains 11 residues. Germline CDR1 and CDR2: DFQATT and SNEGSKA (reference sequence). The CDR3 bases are TGCAGTGCTAGCCCAGCGGGGATTTTAGTCTTC. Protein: CSASPAGILVF.

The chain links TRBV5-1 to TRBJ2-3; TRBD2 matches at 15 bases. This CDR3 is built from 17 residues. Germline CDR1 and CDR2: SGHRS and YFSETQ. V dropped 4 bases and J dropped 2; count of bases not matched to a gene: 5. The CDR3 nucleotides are TGCGCCAGCAGCCCGGGGACTAGCGGGGGGCCCACAGATACGCAGTATTTT. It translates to CASSPGTSGGPTDTQYF. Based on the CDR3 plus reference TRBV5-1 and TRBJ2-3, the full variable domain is KAGVTQTPRYLIKTRGQQVTLSCSPISGHRSVSWYQQTPGQGLQFLFEYFSETQRNKGNFPGRFSGRQFSNSRSEMNVSTLELGDSALYLCASSPGTSGGPTDTQYFGPGTRLTVL.

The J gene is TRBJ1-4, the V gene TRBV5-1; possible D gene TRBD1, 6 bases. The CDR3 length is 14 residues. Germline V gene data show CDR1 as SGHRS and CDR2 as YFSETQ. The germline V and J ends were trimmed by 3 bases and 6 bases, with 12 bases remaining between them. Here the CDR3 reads CASSSPRTDEKLFF. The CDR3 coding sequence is TGCGCCAGCAGCTCGCCCCGGACAGATGAAAAACTGTTTTTT.

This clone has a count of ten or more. Here the CDR3 reads CASSPVAGETQYF. CDR3 coding DNA: TGTGCCAGCTCACCGGTAGCGGGGGAGACCCAGTACTTC. This chain connects TRBV18 to TRBJ2-5; 8 bases align to TRBD2. The CDR3 extends over 13 amino acids. Unmatched junction bases numbered 2, after V lost 3 bases and J lost 5 bases. Germline lookup yields CDR1 KGHSH and CDR2 LQKENI.

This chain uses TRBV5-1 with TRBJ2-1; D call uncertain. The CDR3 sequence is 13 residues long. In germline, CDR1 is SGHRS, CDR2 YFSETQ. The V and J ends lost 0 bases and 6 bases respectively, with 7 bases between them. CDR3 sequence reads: CASSLASTNEQFF. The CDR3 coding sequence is TGCGCCAGCAGCTTGGCCTCAACCAATGAGCAGTTCTTC.

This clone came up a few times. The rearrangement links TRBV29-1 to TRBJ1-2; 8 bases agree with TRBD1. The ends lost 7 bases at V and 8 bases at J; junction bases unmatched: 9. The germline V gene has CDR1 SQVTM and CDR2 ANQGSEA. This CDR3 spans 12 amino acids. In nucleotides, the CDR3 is TGCAGCGCTGGACAGGGCTATGGCGGCTACACCTTC. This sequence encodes CSAGQGYGGYTF.

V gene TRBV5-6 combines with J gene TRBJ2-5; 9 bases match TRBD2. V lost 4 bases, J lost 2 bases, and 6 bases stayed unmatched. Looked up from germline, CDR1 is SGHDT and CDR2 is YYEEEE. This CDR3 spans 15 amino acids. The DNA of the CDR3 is TGTGCCAGCAGCATACCCGGACTAGCGCAAGAGACCCAGTACTTC. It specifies CASSIPGLAQETQYF.

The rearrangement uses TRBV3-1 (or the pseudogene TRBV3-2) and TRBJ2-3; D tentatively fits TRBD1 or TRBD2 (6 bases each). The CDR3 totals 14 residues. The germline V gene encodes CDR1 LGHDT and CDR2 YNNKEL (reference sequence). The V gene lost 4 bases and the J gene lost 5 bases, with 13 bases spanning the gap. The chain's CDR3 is CASSPRGAGDTQYF. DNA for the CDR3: TGTGCCAGCAGCCCGAGGGGGGCGGGAGATACGCAGTATTTT.

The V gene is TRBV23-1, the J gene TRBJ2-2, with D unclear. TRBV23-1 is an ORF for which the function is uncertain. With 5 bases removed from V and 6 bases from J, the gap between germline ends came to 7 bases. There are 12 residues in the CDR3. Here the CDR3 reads CASSGPPGELFF. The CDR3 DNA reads TGCGCCAGCAGTGGGCCTCCCGGGGAGCTGTTTTTT.

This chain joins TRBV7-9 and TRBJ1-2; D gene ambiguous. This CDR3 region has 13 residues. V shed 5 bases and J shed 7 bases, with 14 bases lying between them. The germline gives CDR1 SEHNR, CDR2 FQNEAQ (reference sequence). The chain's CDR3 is CASSPDPRGGYTF. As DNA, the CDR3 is TGTGCCAGCAGCCCTGACCCAAGAGGTGGCTACACCTTC.

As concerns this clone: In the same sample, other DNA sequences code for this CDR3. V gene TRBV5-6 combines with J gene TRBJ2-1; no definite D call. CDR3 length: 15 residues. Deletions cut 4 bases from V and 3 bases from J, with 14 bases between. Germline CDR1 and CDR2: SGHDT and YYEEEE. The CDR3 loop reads CASSNRQGVYNEQFF. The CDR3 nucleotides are TGTGCCAGCAGCAACCGACAAGGTGTCTACAATGAGCAGTTCTTC.

CDR3 amino acids: CAWTLPDRGNTEAFF. The CDR3, as DNA: TGTGCCTGGACCCTTCCGGACAGGGGGAACACTGAAGCTTTCTTT. The V and J genes are TRBV30 and TRBJ1-1; 9 nucleotides line up with TRBD1. CDR3 size: 15 residues. CDR1 is GTSNPN and CDR2 is SVGIG in the germline V gene (reference sequence). Trimming removed 4 bases from V and 1 base from J; junction bases left unmatched: 7. Complete variable domain (other parts from reference TRBV30 and TRBJ1-1): SQTIHQWPATLVQPVGSPLSLECTVEGTSNPNLYWYRQAAGRGLQLLFYSVGIGQISSEVPQNLSASRPQDRQFILSSKKLLLSDSGFYLCAWTLPDRGNTEAFFGQGTRLTVV.

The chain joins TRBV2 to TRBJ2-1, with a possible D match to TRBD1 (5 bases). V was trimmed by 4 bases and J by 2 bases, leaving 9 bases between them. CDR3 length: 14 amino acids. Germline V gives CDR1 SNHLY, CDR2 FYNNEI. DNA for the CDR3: TGTGCCAGCAGTGCAGGGTGGACCTACAATGAGCAGTTCTTC. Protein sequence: CASSAGWTYNEQFF.

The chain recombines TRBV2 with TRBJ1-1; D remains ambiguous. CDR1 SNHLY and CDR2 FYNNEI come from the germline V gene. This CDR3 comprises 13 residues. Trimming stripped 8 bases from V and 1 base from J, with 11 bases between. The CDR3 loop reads CASGVRRNTEAFF. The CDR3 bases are TGTGCCAGCGGGGTGAGGCGGAACACTGAAGCTTTCTTT.

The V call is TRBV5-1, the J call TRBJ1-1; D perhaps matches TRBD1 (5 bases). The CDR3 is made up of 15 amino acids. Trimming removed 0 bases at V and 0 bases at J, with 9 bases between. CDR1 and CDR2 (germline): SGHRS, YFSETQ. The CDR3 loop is CASSLDGALNTEAFF. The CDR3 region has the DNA TGCGCCAGCAGCTTGGATGGGGCCCTGAACACTGAAGCTTTCTTT.

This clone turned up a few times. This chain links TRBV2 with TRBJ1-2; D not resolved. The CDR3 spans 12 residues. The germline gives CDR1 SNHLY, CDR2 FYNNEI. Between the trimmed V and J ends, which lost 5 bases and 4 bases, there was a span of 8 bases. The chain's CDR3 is CASSLGLYGYTF. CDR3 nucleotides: TGTGCCAGCAGTCTCGGGCTCTATGGCTACACCTTC.

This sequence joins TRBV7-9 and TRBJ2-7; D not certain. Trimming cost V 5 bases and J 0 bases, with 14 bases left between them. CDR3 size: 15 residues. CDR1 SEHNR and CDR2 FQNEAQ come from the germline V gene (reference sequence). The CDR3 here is CASSPVGKISYEQYF. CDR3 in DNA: TGTGCCAGCAGCCCTGTGGGCAAGATCTCCTACGAGCAGTACTTC.

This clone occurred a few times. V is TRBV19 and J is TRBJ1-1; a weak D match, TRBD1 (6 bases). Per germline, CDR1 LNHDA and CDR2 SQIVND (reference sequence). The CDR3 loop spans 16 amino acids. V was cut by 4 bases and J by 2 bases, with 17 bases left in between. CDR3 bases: TGTGCCAGTAGTAGGGGGCGACGGACGGCCAACACTGAAGCTTTCTTT. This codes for CASSRGRRTANTEAFF.

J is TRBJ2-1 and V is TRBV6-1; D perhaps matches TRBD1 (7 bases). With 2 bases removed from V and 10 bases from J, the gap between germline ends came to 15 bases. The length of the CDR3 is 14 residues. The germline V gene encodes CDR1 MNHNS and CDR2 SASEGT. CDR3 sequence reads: CASSEYSGGGEQFF. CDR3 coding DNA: TGTGCCAGCAGTGAATACTCAGGGGGAGGCGAGCAGTTCTTC.

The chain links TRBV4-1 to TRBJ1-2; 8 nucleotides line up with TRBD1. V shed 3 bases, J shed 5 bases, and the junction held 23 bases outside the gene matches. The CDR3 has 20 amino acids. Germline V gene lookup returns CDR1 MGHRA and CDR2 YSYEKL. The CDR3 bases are TGCGCCAGCAGCCAGGACAGGGCTCAATCCATTGTCACCCTGGCTTATGGCTACACCTTC. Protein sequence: CASSQDRAQSIVTLAYGYTF.

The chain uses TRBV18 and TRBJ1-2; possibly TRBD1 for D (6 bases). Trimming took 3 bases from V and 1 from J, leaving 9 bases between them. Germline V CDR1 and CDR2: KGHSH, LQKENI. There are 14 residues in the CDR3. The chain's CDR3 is CASSPKDSNYGYTF. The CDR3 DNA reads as TGTGCCAGCTCACCCAAGGACAGTAACTATGGCTACACCTTC. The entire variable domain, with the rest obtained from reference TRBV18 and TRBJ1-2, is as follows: NAGVMQNPRHLVRRRGQEARLRCSPMKGHSHVYWYRQLPEEGLKFMVYLQKENIIDESGMPKERFSAEFPKEGPSILRIQQVVRGDSAAYFCASSPKDSNYGYTFGSGTRLTVV.

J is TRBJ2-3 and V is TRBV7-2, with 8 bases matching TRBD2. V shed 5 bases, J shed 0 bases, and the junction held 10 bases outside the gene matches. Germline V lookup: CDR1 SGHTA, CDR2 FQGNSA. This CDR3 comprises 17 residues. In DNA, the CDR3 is TGTGCCAGCAGCCGCCCTCGGCTAGCGGGTAGCACAGATACGCAGTATTTT. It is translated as CASSRPRLAGSTDTQYF.